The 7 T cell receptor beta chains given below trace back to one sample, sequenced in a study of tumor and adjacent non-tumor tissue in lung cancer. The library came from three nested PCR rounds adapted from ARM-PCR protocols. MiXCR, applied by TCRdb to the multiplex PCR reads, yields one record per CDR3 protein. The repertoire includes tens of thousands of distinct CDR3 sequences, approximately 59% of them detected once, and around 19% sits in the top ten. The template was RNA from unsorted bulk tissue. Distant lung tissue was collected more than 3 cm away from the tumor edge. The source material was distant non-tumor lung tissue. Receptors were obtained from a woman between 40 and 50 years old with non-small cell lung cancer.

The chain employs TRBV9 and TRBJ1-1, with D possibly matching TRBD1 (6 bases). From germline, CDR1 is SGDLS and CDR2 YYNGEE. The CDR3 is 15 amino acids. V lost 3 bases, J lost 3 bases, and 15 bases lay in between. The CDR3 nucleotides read TGTGCCAGCAGCGGAGGGGGGTATGGAGACACTGAAGCTTTCTTT. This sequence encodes CASSGGGYGDTEAFF.

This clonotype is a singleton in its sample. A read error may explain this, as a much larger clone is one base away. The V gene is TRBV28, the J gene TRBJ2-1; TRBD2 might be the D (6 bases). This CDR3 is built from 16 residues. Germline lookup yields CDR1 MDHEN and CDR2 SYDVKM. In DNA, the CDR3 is TGTGCCAGCAGTTGGTCTCCCCTAGCGAGATACAATGAGCAGTTATTC. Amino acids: CASSWSPLARYNEQLF.

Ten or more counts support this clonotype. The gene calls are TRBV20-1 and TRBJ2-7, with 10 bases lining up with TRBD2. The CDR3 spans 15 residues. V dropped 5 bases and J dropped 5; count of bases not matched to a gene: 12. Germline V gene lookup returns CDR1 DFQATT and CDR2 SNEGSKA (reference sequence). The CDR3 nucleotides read TGCAGTGCTCAAAAGCCCGGGACTAGCGCCCACGAGCAGTACTTC. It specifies CSAQKPGTSAHEQYF.

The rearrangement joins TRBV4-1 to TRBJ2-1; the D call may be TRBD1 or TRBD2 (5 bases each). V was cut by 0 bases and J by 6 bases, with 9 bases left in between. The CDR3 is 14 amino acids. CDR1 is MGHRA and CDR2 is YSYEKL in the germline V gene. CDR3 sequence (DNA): TGCGCCAGCAGCCAAGAAGGGGACGTCAATGAGCAGTTCTTC. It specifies CASSQEGDVNEQFF.

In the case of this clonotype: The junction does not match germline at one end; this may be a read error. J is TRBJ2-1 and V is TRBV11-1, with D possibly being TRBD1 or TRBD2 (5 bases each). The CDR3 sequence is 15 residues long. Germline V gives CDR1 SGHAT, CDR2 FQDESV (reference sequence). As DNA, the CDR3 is TGTGCCAGCAGCTTTGGACGGGGACCTAACAATGAGCAGTCCTTC. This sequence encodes CASSFGRGPNNEQSF.

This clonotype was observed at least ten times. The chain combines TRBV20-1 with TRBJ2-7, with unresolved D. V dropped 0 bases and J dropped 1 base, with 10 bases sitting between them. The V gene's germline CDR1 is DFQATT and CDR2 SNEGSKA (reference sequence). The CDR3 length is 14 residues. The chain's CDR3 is CSAREGIYSYEQYF. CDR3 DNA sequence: TGCAGTGCTAGAGAAGGGATCTATTCCTACGAGCAGTACTTC.

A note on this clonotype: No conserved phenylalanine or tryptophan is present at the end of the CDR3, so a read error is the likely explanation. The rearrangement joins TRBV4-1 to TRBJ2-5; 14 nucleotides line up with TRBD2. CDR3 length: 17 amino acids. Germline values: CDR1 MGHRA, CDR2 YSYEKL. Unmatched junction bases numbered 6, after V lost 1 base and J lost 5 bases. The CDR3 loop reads CASSQGLAGGPRETQYL. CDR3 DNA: TGCGCCAGCAGCCAAGGACTAGCGGGAGGGCCTCGCGAGACCCAGTACTTA.